Presented here are 7 T cell receptor beta chains from one specimen sequenced in a study of blood T cells in healthy people across ages (dated by TCRdb to about 2015). Receptor amplification or capture employed 5' RACE. The sequencing machine was an Illumina HiSeq 2500. A second PCR of about 7 to 12 cycles was run with a J-beta primer mix and a sample-barcoded 5' primer. TCRdb reprocessing: public reads trimmed at Q25 with fastp, clones called with MiXCR, in-frame beta chains kept. Identical CDR3 proteins give one entry, which carries the most common genes and DNA. For this sample the table gives some 790,000 distinct CDR3 sequences, of which 25% to 35% were detected only once. Together, the top ten hold 17% of the sample. The sequenced sample was blood. Receptors were obtained from a woman older than 75 in good health.

The V and J genes are TRBV30 and TRBJ2-5; tentative D call: TRBD2 (5 bases). The CDR3 has 14 residues. The germline gives CDR1 GTSNPN, CDR2 SVGIG (reference sequence). V was shortened by 4 bases and J by 2 bases, with 14 bases between the two germline ends. The chain's CDR3 is CAWNPVREQETQYF. DNA for the CDR3: TGTGCCTGGAACCCCGTCCGGGAACAAGAGACCCAGTACTTC.

The rearrangement links TRBV12-3 or TRBV12-4 to TRBJ2-2, with 8 bases identical to TRBD1. This CDR3 comprises 16 residues. The V and J ends lost 5 bases and 2 bases, in that order; junction bases with no gene match: 7. In nucleotides, the CDR3 is TGTGCCAGCAGTGTCCGGGACAGGCCTAACACCGGGGAGCTGTTTTTT. It specifies CASSVRDRPNTGELFF.

This clonotype was recorded a few times. Being one base from a much bigger clone, this may be a read error. V is TRBV29-1 and J is TRBJ2-5, with 8 nucleotides matching TRBD2. The germline CDR1 and CDR2 sequences are SQVTM and ANQGSEA. The CDR3 covers 14 residues. The CDR3: CSVPMRGDQEAQYF. For the CDR3, the DNA is TGCAGCGTTCCGATGCGGGGGGATCAAGAGGCCCAGTACTTC.

The V and J genes are TRBV9 and TRBJ2-1; no reliable D call. From germline, CDR1 is SGDLS and CDR2 YYNGEE. Trimming left V 4 bases short and J 4 bases short, with 18 bases between. The CDR3 has 16 amino acids. CDR3: CASSFDPTVFYNEQFF. CDR3 DNA: TGTGCCAGCAGCTTCGACCCGACCGTCTTTTACAATGAGCAGTTCTTC.

This clonotype has at least ten counts. J is TRBJ2-5 and V is TRBV3-1; TRBD2 might be the D (5 bases). V was cut by 4 bases and J by 1 base, with 13 bases left in between. Germline CDR1 reads LGHDT; CDR2 reads YNNKEL (reference sequence). The CDR3 extends over 15 amino acids. This CDR3 is CASSPRTLTQETQYF. In DNA, the CDR3 is TGTGCCAGCAGCCCCCGGACTCTTACCCAAGAGACCCAGTACTTC.

In this sample, this clonotype turned up many times. V gene TRBV20-1 combines with J gene TRBJ1-2; D is unresolved. The V and J ends lost 2 bases and 4 bases respectively, with 11 bases between them. Looked up from germline, CDR1 is DFQATT and CDR2 is SNEGSKA (reference sequence). The CDR3 spans 13 residues. CDR3 protein: CSARHRLVYGYTF. The DNA of the CDR3 is TGCAGTGCTAGACACCGGCTTGTCTATGGCTACACCTTC.

There are many counts of this clonotype. This chain links TRBV7-2 with TRBJ1-5, with D tentatively TRBD1 (6 bases). V shed 5 bases and J shed 4 bases, with 12 bases lying between them. This CDR3 is 14 amino acids long. CDR1 is SGHTA and CDR2 is FQGNSA in the germline V gene. The CDR3 reads CASSPRGANQPQHF. CDR3 nucleotides: TGTGCCAGCAGCCCTAGGGGGGCGAATCAGCCCCAGCATTTT.